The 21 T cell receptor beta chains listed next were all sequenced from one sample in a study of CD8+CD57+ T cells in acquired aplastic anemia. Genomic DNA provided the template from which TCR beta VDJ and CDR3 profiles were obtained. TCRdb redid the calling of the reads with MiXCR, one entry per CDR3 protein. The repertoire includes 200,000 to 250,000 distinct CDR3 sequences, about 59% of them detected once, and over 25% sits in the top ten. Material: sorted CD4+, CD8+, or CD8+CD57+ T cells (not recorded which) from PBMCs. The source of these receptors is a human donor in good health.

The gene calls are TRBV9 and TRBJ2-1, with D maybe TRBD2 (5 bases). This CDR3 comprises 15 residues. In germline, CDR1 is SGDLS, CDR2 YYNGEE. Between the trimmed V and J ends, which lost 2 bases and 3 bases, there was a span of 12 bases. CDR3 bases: TGTGCCAGCAGCGTGGAGCCCGGGGACTACAATGAGCAGTTCTTC. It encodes CASSVEPGDYNEQFF.

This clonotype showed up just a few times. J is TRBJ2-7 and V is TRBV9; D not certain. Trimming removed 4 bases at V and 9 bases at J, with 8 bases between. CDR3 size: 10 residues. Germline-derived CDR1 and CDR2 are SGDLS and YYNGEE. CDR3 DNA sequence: TGTGCCAGCAGCCCGAGAAGGCAGTACTTC. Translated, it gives CASSPRRQYF. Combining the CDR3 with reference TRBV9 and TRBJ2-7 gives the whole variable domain DSGVTQTPKHLITATGQRVTLRCSPRSGDLSVYWYQQSLDQGLQFLIQYYNGEERAKGNILERFSAQQFPDLHSELNLSSLELGDSALYFCASSPRRQYFGPGTRLTVT.

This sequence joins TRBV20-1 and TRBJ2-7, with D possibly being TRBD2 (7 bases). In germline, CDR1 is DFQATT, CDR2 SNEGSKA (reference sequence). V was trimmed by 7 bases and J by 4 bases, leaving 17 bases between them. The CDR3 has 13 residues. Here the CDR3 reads CSGTEGGLYEQYF. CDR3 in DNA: TGCAGTGGGACAGAGGGAGGGTTGTACGAGCAGTACTTC.

The CDR3 DNA reads TGTGCCAGCAGCTCGACAGCCTACGAGCAGTACTTC. This encodes CASSSTAYEQYF. The chain is built from TRBV7-8 and TRBJ2-5; tentative D call: TRBD1 (5 bases). The DNA end is a closer match to TRBJ2-7, so the J assignment may be wrong. Germline V gene data show CDR1 as SGHVS and CDR2 as FQNEAQ. The CDR3 sequence is 12 residues long.

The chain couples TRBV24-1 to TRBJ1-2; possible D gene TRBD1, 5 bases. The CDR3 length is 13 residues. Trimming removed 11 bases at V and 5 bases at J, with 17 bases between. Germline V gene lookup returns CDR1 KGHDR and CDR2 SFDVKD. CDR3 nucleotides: TGTGCCATCGGGGTGGGGACGGATTATGGCTACACCTTC. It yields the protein CAIGVGTDYGYTF.

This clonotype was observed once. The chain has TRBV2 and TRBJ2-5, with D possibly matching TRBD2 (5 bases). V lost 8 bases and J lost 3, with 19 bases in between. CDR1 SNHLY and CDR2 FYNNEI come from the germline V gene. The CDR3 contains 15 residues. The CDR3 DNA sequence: TGTGCCAGCCCGCGAGTCGGGGTTCATAAAGAGACCCAGTACTTC. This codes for CASPRVGVHKETQYF.

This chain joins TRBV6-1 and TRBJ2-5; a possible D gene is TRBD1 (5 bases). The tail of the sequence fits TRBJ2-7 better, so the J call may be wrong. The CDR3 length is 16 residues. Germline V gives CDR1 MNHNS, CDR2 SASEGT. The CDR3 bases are TGTGCCAGCAGTAGTGCCGGACACCCGCGCGCCTACGAGCAGTACTTC. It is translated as CASSSAGHPRAYEQYF.

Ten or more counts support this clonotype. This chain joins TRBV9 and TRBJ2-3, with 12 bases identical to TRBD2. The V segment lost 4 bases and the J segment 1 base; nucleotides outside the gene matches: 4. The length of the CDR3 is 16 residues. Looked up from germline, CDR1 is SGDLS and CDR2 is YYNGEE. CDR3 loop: CASSTPSGGGTDTQYF. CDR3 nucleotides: TGTGCCAGCAGCACCCCTAGCGGGGGGGGCACAGATACGCAGTATTTT.

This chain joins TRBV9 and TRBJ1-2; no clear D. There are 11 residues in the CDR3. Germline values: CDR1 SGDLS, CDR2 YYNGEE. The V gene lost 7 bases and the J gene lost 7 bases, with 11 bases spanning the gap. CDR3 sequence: CASLSVGGYTF. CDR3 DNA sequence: TGTGCCAGCCTGAGTGTGGGTGGCTACACCTTC.

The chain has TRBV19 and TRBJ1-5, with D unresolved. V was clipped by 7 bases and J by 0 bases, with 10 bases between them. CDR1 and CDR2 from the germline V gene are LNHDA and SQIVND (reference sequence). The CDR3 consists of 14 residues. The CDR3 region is CASTEFSSNQPQHF. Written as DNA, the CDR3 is TGTGCCAGTACCGAATTCAGTAGCAATCAGCCCCAGCATTTT.

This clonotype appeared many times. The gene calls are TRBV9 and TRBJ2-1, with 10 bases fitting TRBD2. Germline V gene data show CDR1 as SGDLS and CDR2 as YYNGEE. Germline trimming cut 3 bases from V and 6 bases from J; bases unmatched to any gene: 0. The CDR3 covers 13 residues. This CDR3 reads CASSGLAGNEQFF. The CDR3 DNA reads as TGTGCCAGCAGCGGACTAGCGGGCAATGAGCAGTTCTTC.

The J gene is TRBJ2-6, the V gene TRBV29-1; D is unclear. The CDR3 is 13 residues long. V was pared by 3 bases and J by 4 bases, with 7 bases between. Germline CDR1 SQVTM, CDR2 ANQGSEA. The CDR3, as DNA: TGCAGCGTTGATTCAGGAGGGGCCAACGTCCTGACTTTC. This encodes CSVDSGGANVLTF.

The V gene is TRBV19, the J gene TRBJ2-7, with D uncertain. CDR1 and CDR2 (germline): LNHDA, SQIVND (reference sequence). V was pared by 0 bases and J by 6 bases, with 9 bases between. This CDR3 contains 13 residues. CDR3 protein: CASSIDTSSEQYF. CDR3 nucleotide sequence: TGTGCCAGTAGTATAGACACCAGTAGCGAGCAGTACTTC. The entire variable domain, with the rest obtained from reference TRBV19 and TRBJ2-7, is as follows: DGGITQSPKYLFRKEGQNVTLSCEQNLNHDAMYWYRQDPGQGLRLIYYSQIVNDFQKGDIAEGYSVSREKKESFPLTVTSAQKNPTAFYLCASSIDTSSEQYFGPGTRLTVT.

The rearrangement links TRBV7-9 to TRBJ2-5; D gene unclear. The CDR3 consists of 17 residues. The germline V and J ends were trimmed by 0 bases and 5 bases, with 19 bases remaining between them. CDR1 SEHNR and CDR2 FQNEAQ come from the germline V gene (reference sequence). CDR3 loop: CASSLARSWKRHETQYF. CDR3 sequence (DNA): TGTGCCAGCAGCTTAGCCCGGTCGTGGAAACGACACGAGACCCAGTACTTC.

The CDR3 DNA is TGTGCCAGCAGTGAAGCCCAGCTTCAGTTAAACACCGGGGAGCTGTTTTTT. Translated: CASSEAQLQLNTGELFF. The chain employs TRBV6-1 and TRBJ2-2, with no clear D. V was clipped by 0 bases and J by 2 bases, with 13 bases between them. Germline V gene sequence: CDR1 MNHNS, CDR2 SASEGT. The CDR3 is 17 residues long.

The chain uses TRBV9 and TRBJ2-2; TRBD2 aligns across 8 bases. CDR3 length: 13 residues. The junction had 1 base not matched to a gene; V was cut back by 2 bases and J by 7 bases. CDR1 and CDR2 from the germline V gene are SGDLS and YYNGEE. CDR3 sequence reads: CASSVGTSGELFF. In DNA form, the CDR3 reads TGTGCCAGCAGCGTCGGGACTAGCGGGGAGCTGTTTTTT.

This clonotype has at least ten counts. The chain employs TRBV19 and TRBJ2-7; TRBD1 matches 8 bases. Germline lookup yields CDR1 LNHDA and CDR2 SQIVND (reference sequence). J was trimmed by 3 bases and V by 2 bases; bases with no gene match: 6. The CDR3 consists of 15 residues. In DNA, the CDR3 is TGTGCCAGTAGTATAAGGCAGGGGGCTGGCTACGAGCAGTACTTC. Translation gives CASSIRQGAGYEQYF.

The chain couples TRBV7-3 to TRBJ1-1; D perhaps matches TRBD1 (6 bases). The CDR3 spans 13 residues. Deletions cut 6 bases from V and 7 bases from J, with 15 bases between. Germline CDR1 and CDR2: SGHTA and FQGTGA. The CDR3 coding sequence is TGTGCCAGCAGATTATGGACAGCCTTTGAAGCTTTCTTT. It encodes CASRLWTAFEAFF.

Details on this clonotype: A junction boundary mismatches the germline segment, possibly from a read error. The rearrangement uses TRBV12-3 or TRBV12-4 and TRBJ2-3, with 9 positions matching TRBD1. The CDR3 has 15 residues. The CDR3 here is CSSSPMDRGTDTQYF. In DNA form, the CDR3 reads TGTTCCAGCAGTCCCATGGACAGGGGTACAGATACGCAGTATTTT.

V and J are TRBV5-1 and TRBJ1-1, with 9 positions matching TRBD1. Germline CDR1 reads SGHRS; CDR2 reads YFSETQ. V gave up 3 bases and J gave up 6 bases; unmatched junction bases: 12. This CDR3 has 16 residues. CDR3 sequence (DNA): TGCGCCAGCAGCTCTTTCAGGGGACAGGGTGGCTCTGAAGCTTTCTTT. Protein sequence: CASSSFRGQGGSEAFF.

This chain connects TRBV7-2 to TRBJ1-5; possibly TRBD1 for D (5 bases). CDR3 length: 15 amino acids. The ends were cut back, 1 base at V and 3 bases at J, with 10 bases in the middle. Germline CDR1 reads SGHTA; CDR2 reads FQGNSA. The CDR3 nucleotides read TGTGCCAGCAGCTTAGATGTGGGGCCCAATCAGCCCCAGCATTTT. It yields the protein CASSLDVGPNQPQHF. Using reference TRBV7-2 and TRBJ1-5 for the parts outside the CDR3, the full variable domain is GAGVSQSPSNKVTEKGKDVELRCDPISGHTALYWYRQSLGQGLEFLIYFQGNSAPDKSGLPSDRFSAERTGGSVSTLTIQRTQQEDSAVYLCASSLDVGPNQPQHFGDGTRLSIL.